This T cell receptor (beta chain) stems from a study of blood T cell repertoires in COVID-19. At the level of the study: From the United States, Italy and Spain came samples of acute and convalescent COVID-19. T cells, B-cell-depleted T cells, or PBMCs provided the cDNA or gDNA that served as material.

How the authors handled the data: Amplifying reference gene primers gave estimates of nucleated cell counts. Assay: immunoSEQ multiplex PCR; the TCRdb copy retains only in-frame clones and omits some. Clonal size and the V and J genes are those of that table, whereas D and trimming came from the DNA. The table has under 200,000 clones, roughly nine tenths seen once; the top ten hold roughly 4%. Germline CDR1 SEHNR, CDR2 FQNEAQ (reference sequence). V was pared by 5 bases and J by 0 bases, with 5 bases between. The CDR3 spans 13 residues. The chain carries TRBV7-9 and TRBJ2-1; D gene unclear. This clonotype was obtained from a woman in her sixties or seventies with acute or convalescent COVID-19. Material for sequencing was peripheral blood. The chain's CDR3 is CASSPGSYNEQFF. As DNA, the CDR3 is TGTGCCAGCAGCCCAGGCTCCTACAATGAGCAGTTCTTC. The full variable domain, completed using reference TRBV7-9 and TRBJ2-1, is DTGVSQNPRHKITKRGQNVTFRCDPISEHNRLYWYRQTLGQGPEFLTYFQNEAQLEKSRLLSDRFSAERPKGSFSTLEIQRTEQGDSAMYLCASSPGSYNEQFFGPGTRLTVL.